The 29 T cell receptor beta chains given below trace back to one sample, sequenced in a study of esophageal squamous cell carcinoma under preoperative chemotherapy. Via MiXCR, TCRdb re-called the PCR reads, giving one row per CDR3 protein. In the table there are around 19,000 distinct CDR3 sequences, about 43% of which are singletons. The time point denotes: after preoperative PTX-NDP chemotherapy. This material was obtained from a patient given preoperative chemotherapy. All receptors derive from a human donor with esophageal squamous cell carcinoma. The donor label of this sample is uncertain.

Details on this clonotype: The junction does not match germline at one end; this may be a read error. Here the CDR3 reads CAISAGPGARNPETQYF. The CDR3, as DNA: TGTGCCATCAGTGCGGGGCCCGGGGCTCGCAACCCAGAGACCCAGTATTTT. The chain couples TRBV12-3 or TRBV12-4 to TRBJ2-3; possible D gene TRBD2, 6 bases. The CDR3 runs 17 residues.

In its sample, this clonotype was seen many times. The chain links TRBV7-6 to TRBJ2-1; unclear D gene. Germline V CDR1 and CDR2: SGHVS, FNYEAQ. The length of the CDR3 is 14 residues. V was clipped by 5 bases and J by 10 bases, with 18 bases between them. CDR3 in DNA: TGTGCCAGCAGCCCCACGGCGAGAACTGAGGAGCAGTTCTTC. Its translation is CASSPTARTEEQFF.

This chain uses TRBV12-3 or TRBV12-4 with TRBJ1-5; D uncertain. The ends were cut back, 7 bases at V and 5 bases at J, with 18 bases in the middle. This CDR3 contains 15 residues. The chain's CDR3 is CASTADGGYDQPQHF. Written as DNA, the CDR3 is TGTGCCAGCACCGCAGACGGAGGCTACGATCAGCCCCAGCATTTT.

With regard to this clonotype: A read error may account for a junction end that differs from germline. The chain couples TRBV7-2 to TRBJ2-3, with 7 bases that match TRBD2. Germline-derived CDR1 and CDR2 are SGHTA and FQGNSA. This CDR3 contains 17 residues. The CDR3: CASRVVGGGSDPDTQYF. The DNA of the CDR3 is TGTGCCAGCAGGGTGGTAGGTGGCGGGAGTGACCCAGATACCCAGTATTTT.

The chain couples TRBV12-5 to TRBJ2-5, with 8 bases identical to TRBD2. CDR1 and CDR2 (germline): LGHNT, FRNRAP. The CDR3 extends over 15 amino acids. Trimming at V came to 5 bases and at J to 1 base, leaving 6 bases not matched to a gene. The chain's CDR3 is CASGPGGTSQETQYF. The CDR3 nucleotides read TGTGCTAGTGGTCCGGGGGGGACGAGCCAAGAGACCCAGTACTTC.

This clonotype counts as medium-sized. This chain uses TRBV12-3 or TRBV12-4 with TRBJ2-1, with D maybe TRBD1 (5 bases). V gave up 5 bases and J gave up 0 bases, with 14 bases separating them. The CDR3 runs to 16 residues. The DNA of the CDR3 is TGTGCCAGCAGTGGGCCTTACGACAGCTCCTACAATGAGCAGTTCTTC. Its translation: CASSGPYDSSYNEQFF.

This clonotype was counted a few times. This chain uses TRBV7-2 with TRBJ2-5; tentatively, D is TRBD1 (5 bases). Trimming took 0 bases from V and 5 from J, leaving 13 bases between them. The CDR3 consists of 15 residues. Per germline, CDR1 SGHTA and CDR2 FQGNSA. The CDR3 coding sequence is TGTGCCAGCAGCTTAGCTAGACAGTTGGGGGAGACCCAGTACTTC. Protein sequence: CASSLARQLGETQYF.

This clonotype was observed at least ten times. This sequence joins TRBV5-5 and TRBJ2-2; 9 bases agree with TRBD2. Germline V gene sequence: CDR1 SGHKS, CDR2 YYEKEE (reference sequence). V trimming: 4 bases; J trimming: 5 bases; junction bases outside the gene matches: 3. This CDR3 is built from 14 residues. The CDR3 nucleotides are TGTGCCAGCAGCCTTCTAGCGGGGACCGGGGAGCTGTTTTTT. Protein: CASSLLAGTGELFF.

This clonotype showed up many times. The V gene is TRBV12-3 or TRBV12-4, the J gene TRBJ1-1; no firm D call. The CDR3 extends over 14 amino acids. V was shortened by 2 bases and J by 1 base, with 8 bases between the two germline ends. CDR3 in amino acids: CASSLSGTNTEAFF. The CDR3 coding sequence is TGTGCCAGCAGTTTATCTGGAACGAACACTGAAGCTTTCTTT.

This chain joins TRBV7-2 and TRBJ2-3, with D possibly being TRBD1 (6 bases). TRBJ2-7 explains the end of the DNA better; the J call may be wrong. Germline assignment: CDR1 SGHTA and CDR2 FQGNSA. The CDR3 has 16 residues. The CDR3 is CASSGRQGRGQDTQYF. CDR3 DNA sequence: TGTGCCAGCAGCGGGCGCCAGGGGCGTGGCCAAGATACGCAGTACTTC.

The chain joins TRBV6-1 to TRBJ2-5; no clear D. With the DNA end fitting TRBJ2-7 better, the J assignment may be wrong. CDR1 and CDR2 (germline): MNHNS, SASEGT. The CDR3 is 12 residues long. In nucleotides, the CDR3 is TGTGCCGTCTCAGACGGTCCCTACGAGCAGTACTTC. Translation: CAVSDGPYEQYF.

A few counts support this clonotype. The chain employs TRBV6-1 and TRBJ2-5; no clear D. The CDR3 spans 13 residues. V lost 6 bases and J 1 base, leaving 9 bases between the germline ends. CDR1 is MNHNS, CDR2 SASEGT, per germline. CDR3 residues: CASRASIQETQYF. The CDR3, as DNA: TGTGCCAGCAGAGCAAGCATCCAAGAGACCCAGTACTTC.

The chain couples TRBV7-2 to TRBJ2-5, with no clear D. The V and J ends lost 1 base and 2 bases respectively, with 8 bases between them. CDR1 and CDR2 from the germline V gene are SGHTA and FQGNSA. CDR3 length: 14 residues. Written as DNA, the CDR3 is TGTGCCAGCAGCTTAGGTTCAGTACAAGAGACCCAGTACTTC. Translated, it gives CASSLGSVQETQYF.

The chain is built from TRBV20-1 and TRBJ2-7; TRBD1 or TRBD2 may be the D gene (6 bases each). The CDR3 length is 13 residues. Between the trimmed V and J ends, which lost 5 bases and 3 bases, there was a span of 14 bases. The germline CDR1 and CDR2 sequences are DFQATT and SNEGSKA (reference sequence). As DNA, the CDR3 is TGCAGTGCTGTAGGGGGAGGCTACTACGAGCAGTACTTC. It codes for CSAVGGGYYEQYF.

The rearrangement links TRBV7-6 to TRBJ2-2; D remains ambiguous. V lost 7 bases to trimming and J lost 3 bases, with 9 bases between them. This CDR3 has 13 amino acids. Germline-derived CDR1 and CDR2 are SGHVS and FNYEAQ. The CDR3 nucleotides read TGTGCCAGCAACCGACCCCACACCGGGGAGCTGTTTTTT. It codes for CASNRPHTGELFF. Based on the CDR3 plus reference TRBV7-6 and TRBJ2-2, the full variable domain is GAGVSQSPRYKVTKRGQDVALRCDPISGHVSLYWYRQALGQGPEFLTYFNYEAQQDKSGLPNDRFSAERPEGSISTLTIQRTEQRDSAMYRCASNRPHTGELFFGEGSRLTVL.

This clonotype appeared many times. V gene TRBV5-3 combines with J gene TRBJ2-2; no firm D call. TRBV5-3 is assigned to the ORF class and has an uncertain function. V dropped 0 bases and J dropped 2 bases, with 17 bases sitting between them. The CDR3 runs 18 residues. The CDR3 here is CARSLADQPSANTGELFF. The CDR3 bases are TGTGCCAGAAGCTTGGCGGACCAGCCCTCCGCTAACACCGGGGAGCTGTTTTTT.

Ten or more counts support this clonotype. This rearrangement joins TRBV24-1 to TRBJ2-7, with no clear D. The germline V gene has CDR1 KGHDR and CDR2 SFDVKD. This CDR3 is 14 amino acids long. Trimming removed 5 bases at V and 2 bases at J, with 12 bases between. CDR3 coding DNA: TGTGCCACCAGTGTTCCCGGCGGAACCTACGAGCAGTACTTC. It codes for CATSVPGGTYEQYF.

J is TRBJ2-7 and V is TRBV7-2, with D possibly being TRBD2 (5 bases). The germline V gene has CDR1 SGHTA and CDR2 FQGNSA. Trimming took 3 bases from V and 7 from J, leaving 16 bases between them. This CDR3 comprises 14 residues. The CDR3 DNA follows: TGTGCCAGCAGCTTCCCCGCGTCTACGGGGGAGCAGTACTTC. Translating gives CASSFPASTGEQYF.

The chain joins TRBV11-2 to TRBJ2-7; the D gene could be TRBD1 or TRBD2 (5 bases each). This CDR3 has 11 amino acids. V lost 3 bases and J lost 6, with 6 bases in between. CDR1 SGHAT and CDR2 FQNNGV come from the germline V gene. The CDR3 DNA reads as TGTGCCAGCAGCTTGAGGGGCGAGCAGTACTTC. Translation gives CASSLRGEQYF.

This clonotype was detected ten times or more. Given a much more abundant clone one base away, this may be a read error. This chain joins TRBV11-2 and TRBJ2-5; unclear D gene. The CDR3 covers 13 residues. The V end was cut by 0 bases, the J end by 11 bases, with 13 bases between. The germline V gene encodes CDR1 SGHAT and CDR2 FQNNGV. CDR3 in DNA: TGTGCCAGCAGCTTAGAACGATGGAATGAGCAGTACTTC. It is translated as CASSLERWNEQYF.

This clonotype came up once. The junction shows a germline mismatch at one end, possibly a read error. The V call is TRBV7-2, the J call TRBJ2-3; D perhaps matches TRBD2 (7 bases). Germline values: CDR1 SGHTA, CDR2 FQGNSA. The CDR3 spans 16 residues. CDR3 region: CASGGRGGGNPETQYF. CDR3 DNA: TGTGCCAGCGGGGGACGAGGGGGGGGGAACCCAGAGACGCAGTACTTT. The complete variable domain, with remaining parts taken from reference TRBV7-2 and TRBJ2-3, reads GAGVSQSPSNKVTEKGKDVELRCDPISGHTALYWYRQSLGQGLEFLIYFQGNSAPDKSGLPSDRFSAERTGGSVSTLTIQRTQQEDSAVYLCASGGRGGGNPETQYFGPGTRLTVL.

As concerns this clonotype: Without the conserved terminal phenylalanine or tryptophan, this CDR3 likely stems from a read error. Because the CDR3's place on the DNA is in doubt, the DNA is left out and the CDR3 is given as listed by TCRdb. The chain uses TRBV7-2 and TRBJ2-5; TRBD1 is the table's D call, not checked against the DNA. The CDR3 spans 14 amino acids, including both terminal residues. Germline V gene sequence: CDR1 SGHTA, CDR2 FQGNSA. This CDR3 is CASSPTGDTETQLS.

This chain uses TRBV7-2 with TRBJ2-5; D is perhaps TRBD1 or TRBD2 (7 bases each). This CDR3 is 16 amino acids long. V was clipped by 6 bases and J by 3 bases, with 20 bases between them. Germline V gene sequence: CDR1 SGHTA, CDR2 FQGNSA. CDR3 protein: CASRGRGGGGKETQYF. CDR3 nucleotides: TGTGCCAGCAGGGGACGAGGGGGCGGGGGCAAAGAGACCCAGTACTTC.

This clonotype is deemed medium-sized. The J gene is TRBJ2-3, the V gene TRBV6-1; D is undetermined. This CDR3 region has 11 residues. Trimming pared 8 bases from V and 2 bases from J, leaving 5 bases between. Germline V gene sequence: CDR1 MNHNS, CDR2 SASEGT. The CDR3 DNA is TGTGCCAGCGGGGTCACAGATACGCAGTATTTT. The encoded protein is CASGVTDTQYF.

This clonotype was picked up a small number of times. The J gene is TRBJ2-7, the V gene TRBV12-3 or TRBV12-4; D is unresolved. V was shortened by 1 base and J by 0 bases, with 7 bases between the two germline ends. The CDR3 covers 14 residues. The CDR3 loop is CASSLGPGSYEQYF. The CDR3 nucleotides read TGTGCCAGCAGTTTAGGGCCGGGCTCCTACGAGCAGTACTTC.

This clonotype was detected only a few times. At one end the junction does not follow the germline gene, possibly because of a read error. The gene calls are TRBV7-7 and TRBJ2-5; weak D call: TRBD1 (6 bases). This CDR3 comprises 13 residues. Germline V CDR1 and CDR2: SSHAT, FNYEAQ (reference sequence). In DNA form, the CDR3 reads TGTGCTAGCAGCACCCGACAGGCGGAGACCCAGTACTTC. Translating it yields CASSTRQAETQYF.

This clonotype has only a few counts. The chain uses TRBV7-6 and TRBJ2-3; perhaps TRBD1 as D (6 bases). The CDR3 spans 13 residues. V was pared by 5 bases and J by 5 bases, with 11 bases between. In germline, CDR1 is SGHVS, CDR2 FNYEAQ. Here the CDR3 DNA reads TGTGCCAGCAGCGCAGGGGCGGTAGATACGCAGTATTTT. This gives the protein CASSAGAVDTQYF.

This clonotype was counted once. One end of the junction fails to match germline, which may point to a read error. This chain links TRBV10-3 with TRBJ2-5, with 8 bases fitting TRBD2. From germline, CDR1 is ENHRY and CDR2 SYGVKD. The CDR3 is 16 amino acids. The DNA for the CDR3 is TGTGCCATCAGTGAGGGGCGGGGACTAGGGGCAAAGGTCCTGTCTTTC. Its translation: CAISEGRGLGAKVLSF.

The chain links TRBV9 to TRBJ2-2; 12 bases map to TRBD2. From germline, CDR1 is SGDLS and CDR2 YYNGEE. The CDR3 sequence is 16 residues long. After removal of 0 bases from V and 8 bases from J, the junction contained 5 bases not matched to a gene. The CDR3 nucleotides read TGTGCCAGCAGCGTAGCTGAACTAGCGGGAGGTGGGGAGCTGTTTTTT. It yields the protein CASSVAELAGGGELFF.